The 25 T cell receptor beta chains listed next were all sequenced from one sample in a study of blood T cell repertoires in COVID-19. Generated by immunoSEQ multiplex PCR, the TCRdb table keeps only in-frame clones and is missing some. In the table there are about 220,000 clones, around 80% of which are singletons. The specimen was peripheral blood. The receptors stem from a woman in her seventies with acute or convalescent COVID-19.

This clone was recorded at least ten times. The gene calls are TRBV7-2 and TRBJ2-1; 10 bases line up with TRBD2. Looked up from germline, CDR1 is SGHTA and CDR2 is FQGNSA. The CDR3 covers 15 residues. V dropped 3 bases and J dropped 2; count of bases not matched to a gene: 1. CDR3 in DNA: TGTGCCAGCAGCTTGAGCGGGGGGGCCTACAATGAGCAGTTCTTC. The encoded protein is CASSLSGGAYNEQFF.

Notes on this clone: One base separates it from a far larger clone, so it is likely a read error. The chain employs TRBV27 and TRBJ1-2, with TRBD1 identical over 9 bases. Germline-derived CDR1 and CDR2 are MNHEY and SMNVEV (reference sequence). Trimming took 6 bases from V and 3 from J; bases not matched to a gene: 5. There are 14 residues in the CDR3. Here the CDR3 DNA reads TGTGCCAGCAGCCGGACAGGGGAGGACTATGGCTACACCTTC. Its translation: CASSRTGEDYGYTF.

The V and J genes are TRBV6-5 and TRBJ1-5; D unclear. The V gene's germline CDR1 is MNHEY and CDR2 SVGAGI. The CDR3 contains 14 residues. The V end lost 6 bases, the J end lost 3 bases, and 12 bases lay between the germline ends. CDR3 DNA: TGTGCCAGCAGGGCAGGCTTCCTCAATCAGCCCCAGCATTTT. Translating gives CASRAGFLNQPQHF.

The gene calls are TRBV5-1 and TRBJ2-1; TRBD1 matches at 7 bases. The CDR3 totals 13 residues. The trim removed 8 bases at V and 2 bases at J, leaving 4 bases unmatched. Germline lookup yields CDR1 SGHRS and CDR2 YFSETQ. CDR3 sequence: CASHRGTYNEQFF. The DNA of the CDR3 is TGCGCCAGTCACAGGGGTACCTACAATGAGCAGTTCTTC.

The chain employs TRBV11-2 and TRBJ2-3, with 7 bases matching TRBD2. The CDR3 has 17 residues. Germline V gene sequence: CDR1 SGHAT, CDR2 FQNNGV. V lost 5 bases and J lost 0; bases outside the gene matches: 11. CDR3 loop: CASSPRITSVSTDTQYF. The CDR3 DNA reads TGTGCCAGCAGCCCCCGGATCACTAGCGTAAGCACAGATACGCAGTATTTT.

This chain connects TRBV7-9 to TRBJ2-7; 10 bases line up with TRBD2. V was clipped by 5 bases and J by 3 bases; unmatched bases: 10. Germline V gives CDR1 SEHNR, CDR2 FQNEAQ (reference sequence). The CDR3 has 16 amino acids. CDR3: CASSPDRAGGIYEQYF. The CDR3 DNA follows: TGTGCCAGCAGCCCTGATAGAGCGGGGGGGATCTACGAGCAGTACTTC.

A word on this clone: Other DNA sequences from this sample encode an identical CDR3 as well. CDR3 bases: TGCAGTGCTAGATCGTCCTACGAGCAGTACTTC. It specifies CSARSSYEQYF. This chain links TRBV20-1 with TRBJ2-7, with no clear D. The CDR3 is 11 residues long. Per the germline V gene, CDR1 is DFQATT and CDR2 is SNEGSKA (reference sequence). Trimming removed 2 bases from V and 1 base from J, with 3 bases in between.

The V gene is TRBV29-1, the J gene TRBJ1-5; 8 bases are a match to TRBD1. The CDR3 contains 14 residues. The germline gives CDR1 SQVTM, CDR2 ANQGSEA. The junction had 10 bases not matched to a gene; V was cut back by 5 bases and J by 7 bases. This CDR3 reads CSVIKDRAEQPQHF. CDR3 coding DNA: TGCAGCGTTATAAAGGACAGGGCGGAACAGCCCCAGCATTTT.

The table lists this clone with a count of one. V and J are TRBV10-3 and TRBJ2-5; 13 bases align to TRBD2. CDR3 length: 16 amino acids. CDR1 is ENHRY and CDR2 is SYGVKD in the germline V gene. Unmatched junction bases numbered 10, after V lost 8 bases and J lost 4 bases. CDR3 region: CAIARGTSGAGETQYF. The CDR3 nucleotides are TGTGCCATCGCCCGGGGGACTAGCGGGGCGGGAGAGACCCAGTACTTC.

V is TRBV15 and J is TRBJ2-7, with 12 bases lining up with TRBD2. Unmatched junction bases numbered 10, after V lost 3 bases and J lost 4 bases. Germline CDR1 LNHNV, CDR2 YYDKDF (reference sequence). The CDR3 is 17 amino acids. CDR3 DNA: TGTGCCACCAGCAGGCCCATAGGACTAGCGGGAACTTACGAGCAGTACTTC. As protein: CATSRPIGLAGTYEQYF.

The genes are TRBV2 and TRBJ2-1; D not resolved. Per germline, CDR1 SNHLY and CDR2 FYNNEI. V was shortened by 6 bases and J by 0 bases, with 12 bases between the two germline ends. This CDR3 contains 15 residues. CDR3 DNA: TGTGCCAGCAGCGCGACTTTTAGCTCCTACAATGAGCAGTTCTTC. It yields the protein CASSATFSSYNEQFF.

The rearrangement uses TRBV5-1 and TRBJ1-1, with 8 bases that match TRBD1. The CDR3 contains 15 residues. The germline CDR1 and CDR2 sequences are SGHRS and YFSETQ. Unmatched junction bases numbered 5, after V lost 4 bases and J lost 0 bases. The CDR3 DNA reads as TGCGCCAGCAGCGAGGGGACAGGTATGAACACTGAAGCTTTCTTT. This sequence encodes CASSEGTGMNTEAFF.

The chain recombines TRBV18 with TRBJ2-5; TRBD1 might be the D (5 bases). The length of the CDR3 is 15 residues. Germline assignment: CDR1 KGHSH and CDR2 LQKENI. Trimming took 3 bases from V and 5 from J, leaving 16 bases between them. CDR3 sequence reads: CASSPWVREGETQYF. The CDR3 coding sequence is TGTGCCAGCTCACCGTGGGTCAGGGAAGGGGAGACCCAGTACTTC.

V gene TRBV6-5 combines with J gene TRBJ1-1; TRBD1 matches at 7 bases. This CDR3 contains 14 residues. J was trimmed by 3 bases and V by 10 bases; bases with no gene match: 11. Looked up from germline, CDR1 is MNHEY and CDR2 is SVGAGI. Here the CDR3 reads CATATGQAHTEAFF. The CDR3, as DNA: TGTGCCACCGCCACAGGACAGGCCCACACTGAAGCTTTCTTT.

The genes are TRBV30 and TRBJ1-2; a possible D gene is TRBD1 (5 bases). The V and J ends lost 4 bases and 4 bases respectively, with 13 bases between them. This CDR3 region has 13 residues. Germline V lookup: CDR1 GTSNPN, CDR2 SVGIG (reference sequence). The CDR3 loop is CAWNPDNLYGYTF. The CDR3 nucleotides read TGTGCCTGGAACCCGGACAACCTCTATGGCTACACCTTC.

The chain links TRBV10-1 to TRBJ1-5; 8 nucleotides align to TRBD1. Germline lookup yields CDR1 WNHNN and CDR2 SYGVQD (reference sequence). There are 17 residues in the CDR3. The ends lost 3 bases at V and 1 base at J; junction bases unmatched: 8. This CDR3 is CASSEDRGPSSNQPQHF. The CDR3, as DNA: TGCGCCAGCAGTGAAGACAGGGGTCCTTCAAGCAATCAGCCCCAGCATTTT.

The chain combines TRBV5-1 with TRBJ1-1; 7 bases match TRBD1. The CDR3 consists of 15 residues. With V trimmed by 1 base and J by 4 bases, 7 bases remained unmatched. Germline values: CDR1 SGHRS, CDR2 YFSETQ. DNA for the CDR3: TGCGCCAGCAGCTTGTACGGACAGGAAGGCACTGAAGCTTTCTTT. Amino acid sequence: CASSLYGQEGTEAFF. Full variable domain (missing parts from reference TRBV5-1 and TRBJ1-1): KAGVTQTPRYLIKTRGQQVTLSCSPISGHRSVSWYQQTPGQGLQFLFEYFSETQRNKGNFPGRFSGRQFSNSRSEMNVSTLELGDSALYLCASSLYGQEGTEAFFGQGTRLTVV.

The chain couples TRBV9 to TRBJ1-1; maybe TRBD1 (6 bases). This CDR3 spans 13 amino acids. V was trimmed by 3 bases and J by 3 bases, leaving 9 bases between them. The germline V gene has CDR1 SGDLS and CDR2 YYNGEE. The CDR3 nucleotides are TGTGCCAGCAGCGAGGGGGTTTACACTGAAGCTTTCTTT. Its translation: CASSEGVYTEAFF.

A single count supports this clone. This rearrangement joins TRBV2 to TRBJ2-5; TRBD1 might be the D (6 bases). V was clipped by 7 bases and J by 4 bases, with 16 bases between them. The CDR3 extends over 14 amino acids. Germline CDR1 SNHLY, CDR2 FYNNEI. CDR3 bases: TGTGCCAGCACCAGGACAGAGGTGGCAGAGACCCAGTACTTC. Its translation is CASTRTEVAETQYF.

The gene calls are TRBV6-2 or TRBV6-3 and TRBJ1-5; 7 positions agree with TRBD1. Losses at the gene ends were 4 bases for V and 6 bases for J; bases not matched to a gene: 9. The CDR3 totals 15 residues. Germline loops: CDR1 MNHEY, CDR2 SVGEGT. CDR3 sequence (DNA): TGTGCCAGCAGTTCTGCGGACAGGTATGGTCAGCCCCAGCATTTT. Protein sequence: CASSSADRYGQPQHF.

The chain employs TRBV5-1 and TRBJ2-7; D is perhaps TRBD2 (5 bases). Trimming stripped 0 bases from V and 4 bases from J, with 8 bases between. Germline V CDR1 and CDR2: SGHRS, YFSETQ. The CDR3 runs 13 residues. The CDR3 protein is CASSLGSGYEQYV. The CDR3 DNA is TGCGCCAGCAGCTTGGGTTCGGGATACGAGCAGTACGTC.

CDR3 protein: CASSQSTQGLSYEQYF. As DNA, the CDR3 is TGCGCCAGCAGCCAAAGCACCCAGGGGCTTTCCTACGAGCAGTACTTC. The chain employs TRBV4-3 and TRBJ2-7, with D perhaps TRBD1 (6 bases). The CDR3 loop spans 16 amino acids. Trimming took off 2 bases at V and 1 base at J, with 15 bases between the two ends. CDR1 and CDR2 from the germline V gene are LGHNA and YSLEER.

The CDR3 DNA reads as TGCGCCAGCAGCTTGGAATGGGACACTCCTTACAATGAGCAGTTCTTC. Amino acid sequence: CASSLEWDTPYNEQFF. This chain joins TRBV5-1 and TRBJ2-1; the D gene is possibly TRBD1 (6 bases). V lost 0 bases and J 4 bases, leaving 14 bases between the germline ends. The CDR3 length is 16 residues. CDR1 is SGHRS, CDR2 YFSETQ, per germline. Filled out from reference TRBV5-1 and TRBJ2-1, the complete variable domain reads KAGVTQTPRYLIKTRGQQVTLSCSPISGHRSVSWYQQTPGQGLQFLFEYFSETQRNKGNFPGRFSGRQFSNSRSEMNVSTLELGDSALYLCASSLEWDTPYNEQFFGPGTRLTVL.

The V and J genes are TRBV4-3 and TRBJ1-5; D is possibly TRBD1 (6 bases). CDR3 length: 17 amino acids. Trimming stripped 0 bases from V and 7 bases from J, with 19 bases between. The germline gives CDR1 LGHNA, CDR2 YSLEER. This chain's CDR3 is CASSQDLAGARGQPQHF. Written as DNA, the CDR3 is TGCGCCAGCAGCCAAGATCTTGCAGGGGCAAGGGGACAGCCCCAGCATTTT.

V is TRBV9 and J is TRBJ1-1; D is unresolved. This CDR3 is built from 15 residues. The V end lost 0 bases, the J end lost 6 bases, and 15 bases lay between the germline ends. The germline gives CDR1 SGDLS, CDR2 YYNGEE. CDR3 region: CASSVVSSRFAEAFF. The CDR3 nucleotides read TGTGCCAGCAGCGTAGTTTCATCGCGATTCGCTGAAGCTTTCTTT.